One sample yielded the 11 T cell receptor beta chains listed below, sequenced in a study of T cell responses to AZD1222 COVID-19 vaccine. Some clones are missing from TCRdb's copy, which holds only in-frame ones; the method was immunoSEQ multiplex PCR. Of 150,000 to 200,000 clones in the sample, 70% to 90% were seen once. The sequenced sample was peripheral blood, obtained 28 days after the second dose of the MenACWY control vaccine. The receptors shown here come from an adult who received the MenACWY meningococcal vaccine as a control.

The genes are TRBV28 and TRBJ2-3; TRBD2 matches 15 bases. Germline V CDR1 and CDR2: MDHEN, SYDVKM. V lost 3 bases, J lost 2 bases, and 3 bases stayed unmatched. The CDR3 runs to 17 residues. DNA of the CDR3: TGTGCCAGCAGTTTGGGACTAGCGGGAGGACCCACAGATACGCAGTATTTT. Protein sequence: CASSLGLAGGPTDTQYF.

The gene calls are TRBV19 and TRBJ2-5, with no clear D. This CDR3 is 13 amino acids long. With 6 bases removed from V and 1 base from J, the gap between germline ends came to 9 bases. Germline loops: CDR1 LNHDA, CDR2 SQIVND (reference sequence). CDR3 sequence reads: CASSLSSQETQYF. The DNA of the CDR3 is TGTGCCAGTAGCCTTAGCTCCCAAGAGACCCAGTACTTC.

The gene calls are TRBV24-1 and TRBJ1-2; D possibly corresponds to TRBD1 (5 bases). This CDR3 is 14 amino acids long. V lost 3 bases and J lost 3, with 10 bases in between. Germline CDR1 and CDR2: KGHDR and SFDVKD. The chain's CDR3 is CATSDPQGDYGYTF. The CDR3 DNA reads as TGTGCCACCAGTGATCCCCAGGGAGACTATGGCTACACCTTC.

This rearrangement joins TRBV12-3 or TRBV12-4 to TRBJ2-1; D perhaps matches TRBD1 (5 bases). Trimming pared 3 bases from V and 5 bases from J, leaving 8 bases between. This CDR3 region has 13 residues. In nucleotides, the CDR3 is TGTGCCAGCAGTTTGGGGCGGAACAATGAGCAGTTCTTC. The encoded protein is CASSLGRNNEQFF.

The CDR3 protein is CASSHEASGGGETQYF. In DNA, the CDR3 is TGTGCCAGCAGTCATGAAGCCTCAGGGGGCGGAGAGACCCAGTACTTC. The chain carries TRBV28 and TRBJ2-5, with TRBD1 matching 8 bases. This CDR3 comprises 16 residues. With 5 bases clipped from V and 4 bases from J, the junction kept 12 bases outside the gene matches. Germline CDR1 MDHEN, CDR2 SYDVKM.

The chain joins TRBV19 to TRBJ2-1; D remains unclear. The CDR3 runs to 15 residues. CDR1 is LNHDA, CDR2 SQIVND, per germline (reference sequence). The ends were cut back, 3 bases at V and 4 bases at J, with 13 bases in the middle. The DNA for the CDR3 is TGTGCCAGTAGTATGGCGGTCGTGCCTTACAATGAGCAGTTCTTC. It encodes CASSMAVVPYNEQFF.

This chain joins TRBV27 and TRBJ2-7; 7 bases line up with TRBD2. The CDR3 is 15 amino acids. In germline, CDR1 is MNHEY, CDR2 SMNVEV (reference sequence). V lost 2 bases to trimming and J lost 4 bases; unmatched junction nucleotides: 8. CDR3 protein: CASSLRRGSMYEQYF. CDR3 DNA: TGTGCCAGCAGTTTACGGCGCGGGAGTATGTACGAGCAGTACTTC.

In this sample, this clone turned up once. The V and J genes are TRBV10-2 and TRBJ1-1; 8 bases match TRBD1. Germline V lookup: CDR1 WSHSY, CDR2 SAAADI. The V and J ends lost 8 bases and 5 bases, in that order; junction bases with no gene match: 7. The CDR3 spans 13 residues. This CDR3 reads CASQGARKTEAFF. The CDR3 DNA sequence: TGCGCCAGCCAGGGGGCCAGAAAAACTGAAGCTTTCTTT.

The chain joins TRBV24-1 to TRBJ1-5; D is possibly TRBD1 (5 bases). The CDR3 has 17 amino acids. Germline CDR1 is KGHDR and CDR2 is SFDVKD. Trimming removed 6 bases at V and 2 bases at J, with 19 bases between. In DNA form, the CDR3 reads TGTGCCACCAGTCACGGGGGGACTACGGAGGGCAATCAGCCCCAGCATTTT. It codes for CATSHGGTTEGNQPQHF.

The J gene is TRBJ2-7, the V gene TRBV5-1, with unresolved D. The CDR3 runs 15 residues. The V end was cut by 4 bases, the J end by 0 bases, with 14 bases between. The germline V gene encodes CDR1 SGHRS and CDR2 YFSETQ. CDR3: CASSPTPNPSYEQYF. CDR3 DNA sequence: TGCGCCAGCAGCCCAACCCCTAATCCCTCCTACGAGCAGTACTTC.

The CDR3 region has the DNA TGCGCCAGCGGACAGGGGCTAGGTGAAAAACTGTTTTTT. Amino acids: CASGQGLGEKLFF. The V call is TRBV5-1, the J call TRBJ1-4, with 9 bases fitting TRBD1. V lost 7 bases, J lost 7 bases, and 5 bases stayed unmatched. The V gene's germline CDR1 is SGHRS and CDR2 YFSETQ. The CDR3 totals 13 residues.